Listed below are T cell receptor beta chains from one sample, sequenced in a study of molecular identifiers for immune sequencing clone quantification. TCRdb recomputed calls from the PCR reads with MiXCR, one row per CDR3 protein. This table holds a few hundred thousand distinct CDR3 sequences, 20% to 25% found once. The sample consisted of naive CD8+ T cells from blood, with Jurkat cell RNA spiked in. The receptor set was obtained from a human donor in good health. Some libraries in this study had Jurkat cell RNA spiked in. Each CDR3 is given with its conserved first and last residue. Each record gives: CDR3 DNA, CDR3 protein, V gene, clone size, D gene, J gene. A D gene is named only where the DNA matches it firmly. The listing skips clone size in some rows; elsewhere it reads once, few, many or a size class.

cdr3_nt: TGTGCCAGTAGTATGAGGGGCGGGGAGCTGTTTTTT
cdr3_aa: CASSMRGGELFF
v_call: TRBV19
clone_size: few
d_call: .
j_call: TRBJ2-2

cdr3_nt: TGTGCCAGCAGCACCCTTAGAGATACGCAGTATTTT
cdr3_aa: CASSTLRDTQYF
v_call: TRBV27
clone_size: many
d_call: .
j_call: TRBJ2-3

cdr3_nt: TGCGCCAGCAGCCAAGATATAGGGAGGGTAAACACCATATATTTT
cdr3_aa: CASSQDIGRVNTIYF
v_call: TRBV4-1
clone_size: .
d_call: .
j_call: TRBJ1-3

cdr3_nt: TGCGCCAGCAGCCTTCAGTTTGGGGGGCACGCTGAAGCTTTCTTT
cdr3_aa: CASSLQFGGHAEAFF
v_call: TRBV4-1
clone_size: .
d_call: .
j_call: TRBJ1-1

cdr3_nt: TGTGCCAGCAGCTTAGGCGGCTCAGGGGGTGGAGATACGCAGTATTTT
cdr3_aa: CASSLGGSGGGDTQYF
v_call: TRBV13
clone_size: .
d_call: TRBD1
j_call: TRBJ2-3

cdr3_nt: TGCGCCAGCAGCCAAGACGGGACTAGCTCCTACGAGCAGTACTTC
cdr3_aa: CASSQDGTSSYEQYF
v_call: TRBV4-3
clone_size: .
d_call: TRBD2
j_call: TRBJ2-7

cdr3_nt: TGTGCCAGCAGCCAAGATCTTAGGGGGACCCCCACAGATACGCAGTATTTT
cdr3_aa: CASSQDLRGTPTDTQYF
v_call: TRBV3-1
clone_size: .
d_call: .
j_call: TRBJ2-3

cdr3_nt: TGCAGTGCTATTTCCGGGACTAGCGGGGGCGAGCACACAGATACGCAGTATTTT
cdr3_aa: CSAISGTSGGEHTDTQYF
v_call: TRBV20-1
clone_size: .
d_call: TRBD2
j_call: TRBJ2-3

cdr3_nt: TGTGCCAGTAGTACTGGGACAGAGAGCTCCTACAATGAGCAGTTCTTC
cdr3_aa: CASSTGTESSYNEQFF
v_call: TRBV19
clone_size: few
d_call: TRBD1
j_call: TRBJ2-1

cdr3_nt: TGTGCCAGCAGCTCCACCGGGACTAGCGGGAGGGCCAACAATGAGCAGTTCTTC
cdr3_aa: CASSSTGTSGRANNEQFF
v_call: TRBV11-2
clone_size: .
d_call: TRBD2
j_call: TRBJ2-1

cdr3_nt: TGTGCCAGCAGTTTCAGGGGTAGCTACACCTTC
cdr3_aa: CASSFRGSYTF
v_call: TRBV28
clone_size: .
d_call: .
j_call: TRBJ1-2

cdr3_nt: TGCAGCGTTGAGGACAGGGGGCGTCCCTCACCGTTATCTGGGGCCAACGTCCTGACTTTC
cdr3_aa: CSVEDRGRPSPLSGANVLTF
v_call: TRBV29-1
clone_size: few
d_call: TRBD1
j_call: TRBJ2-6

cdr3_nt: TGCGCCAGCAGCTTGACGGCTGGCGGGGACGTCTACGAGCAGTACTTC
cdr3_aa: CASSLTAGGDVYEQYF
v_call: TRBV5-1
clone_size: .
d_call: .
j_call: TRBJ2-7

cdr3_nt: TGCGCCAGCACTCCCCGGGACAGGGCGTACGAGCAGTACTTC
cdr3_aa: CASTPRDRAYEQYF
v_call: TRBV10-2
clone_size: many
d_call: TRBD1
j_call: TRBJ2-7

cdr3_nt: TGTGCCAGCAGGTATCCCCCGGGCAATGAGCAGTTCTTC
cdr3_aa: CASRYPPGNEQFF
v_call: TRBV6-6
clone_size: many
d_call: .
j_call: TRBJ2-1

cdr3_nt: TGTGCCAGCAGTTTTCGTGAGGGGACTGAAGCTTTCTTT
cdr3_aa: CASSFREGTEAFF
v_call: TRBV27
clone_size: once
d_call: .
j_call: TRBJ1-1

cdr3_nt: TGTGCCAGCAGTCCGACAGGGTCTGCCCAGTACTTC
cdr3_aa: CASSPTGSAQYF
v_call: TRBV2
clone_size: few
d_call: TRBD1
j_call: TRBJ2-5

cdr3_nt: TGTGCCAGCAGTTACTCGTCTAGCCCATCGTTCGACACCGGGGAGCTGTTTTTT
cdr3_aa: CASSYSSSPSFDTGELFF
v_call: TRBV6-5
clone_size: few
d_call: .
j_call: TRBJ2-2

cdr3_nt: TGTGCCAGCAGCGCCCGGGACACTGAAGCTTTCTTT
cdr3_aa: CASSARDTEAFF
v_call: TRBV7-9
clone_size: .
d_call: .
j_call: TRBJ1-1

cdr3_nt: TGTGCCAGCAGCTTGTTAGACGTGGGCTACGAGCAGTACTTC
cdr3_aa: CASSLLDVGYEQYF
v_call: TRBV5-6
clone_size: many
d_call: .
j_call: TRBJ2-7

cdr3_nt: TGTGCCAGCAGCCAAGATAGGGGGGTTTCCTACAATGAGCAGTTCTTC
cdr3_aa: CASSQDRGVSYNEQFF
v_call: TRBV3-1
clone_size: .
d_call: .
j_call: TRBJ2-1

cdr3_nt: TGCAGTGCTGCCGGACACCTGAACACTGAAGCTTTCTTT
cdr3_aa: CSAAGHLNTEAFF
v_call: TRBV20-1
clone_size: many
d_call: .
j_call: TRBJ1-1

cdr3_nt: TGTGCCAGCAAGGAGGAGGGTACCTACAATGAGCAGTTCTTC
cdr3_aa: CASKEEGTYNEQFF
v_call: TRBV2
clone_size: many
d_call: .
j_call: TRBJ2-1

cdr3_nt: TGTGCCAGCAGCACTAGCGGCAATCAAGAGACCCAGTACTTC
cdr3_aa: CASSTSGNQETQYF
v_call: TRBV27
clone_size: many
d_call: TRBD2
j_call: TRBJ2-5

cdr3_nt: TGCAGTGCAACAACAGTAACCGGGGAGCTGTTTTTT
cdr3_aa: CSATTVTGELFF
v_call: TRBV20-1
clone_size: few
d_call: .
j_call: TRBJ2-2

cdr3_nt: TGTGCCAGCCGGCCTGGGGAGTTAGCGCATACTAGCACAGATACGCAGTATTTT
cdr3_aa: CASRPGELAHTSTDTQYF
v_call: TRBV11-2
clone_size: .
d_call: .
j_call: TRBJ2-3

cdr3_nt: TGTGCCAGCAGTGAATGGAGCGGGAGCTCCTACGAGCAGTACTTC
cdr3_aa: CASSEWSGSSYEQYF
v_call: TRBV2
clone_size: .
d_call: TRBD2
j_call: TRBJ2-7